This is a list of T cell receptor beta chains from one sample in a study of CD8+ T cells in alopecia areata. Sequencing used immunoSEQ multiplex PCR; TCRdb keeps in-frame clones, though not all of them. This table has some 100,000 clones, 55% to 65% appearing once. Material: CD4+ T cells sorted from blood. These TCRs come from a human donor in good health. Both conserved end residues are part of each CDR3. Fields, in order: J gene, V gene, CDR3 protein.

j_call: TRBJ1-5
v_call: TRBV19
cdr3_aa: CASKGALHQPQHF

j_call: TRBJ2-7
v_call: TRBV11-1
cdr3_aa: CASGIDEQYF

j_call: TRBJ2-3
v_call: TRBV4-1
cdr3_aa: CASSQEPGTKVHTQYF

j_call: TRBJ1-1
v_call: TRBV6-6
cdr3_aa: CASRPMGPNTEAFF

j_call: TRBJ1-2
v_call: TRBV19
cdr3_aa: CASSIRGGFNYGYTF

j_call: TRBJ1-2
v_call: TRBV29-1
cdr3_aa: CSGGSGAYGYTF

j_call: TRBJ2-5
v_call: TRBV6-5
cdr3_aa: CASRRGGETQYF

j_call: TRBJ1-6
v_call: TRBV11-2
cdr3_aa: CASSHGRRNANSPLHF

j_call: TRBJ1-1
v_call: TRBV29-1
cdr3_aa: CSAYRGLNTEAFF

j_call: TRBJ2-5
v_call: TRBV7-9
cdr3_aa: CASSLAFMGQTGETQYF

j_call: TRBJ2-3
v_call: TRBV4-1
cdr3_aa: CASSPSTSGGIDTQYF

j_call: TRBJ2-5
v_call: TRBV5-1
cdr3_aa: CASASGLGVKETQYF

j_call: TRBJ1-5
v_call: TRBV6-1
cdr3_aa: CASSEALEAQHF

j_call: TRBJ2-1
v_call: TRBV7-2
cdr3_aa: CASSPRVSNEQFF

j_call: TRBJ1-1
v_call: TRBV7-9
cdr3_aa: CASSLRSLTPTEAFF

j_call: TRBJ2-4
v_call: TRBV25-1
cdr3_aa: CASSETTDRGPPYF

j_call: TRBJ2-2
v_call: TRBV5-1
cdr3_aa: CASSKDTPGELFF

j_call: TRBJ1-1
v_call: TRBV30
cdr3_aa: CARTEGGTEAFF

j_call: TRBJ1-1
v_call: TRBV30
cdr3_aa: CAWSRGTGLLNTEAFF

j_call: TRBJ1-2
v_call: TRBV15
cdr3_aa: CATSREVQILSNYGYTF

j_call: TRBJ1-1
v_call: TRBV2
cdr3_aa: CASSEPGTGNTEAFF

j_call: TRBJ2-5
v_call: TRBV5-1
cdr3_aa: CASSRTGSGGAEETQYF

j_call: TRBJ2-3
v_call: TRBV9
cdr3_aa: CASSVFQGGKSDTQYF

j_call: TRBJ2-6
v_call: TRBV4-1
cdr3_aa: CASSQDPGPGGANVLTF

j_call: TRBJ2-7
v_call: TRBV15
cdr3_aa: CATSRVASGPSSYEQYF

j_call: TRBJ1-5
v_call: TRBV27
cdr3_aa: CASGYRESNQPQHF

j_call: TRBJ2-6
v_call: TRBV9
cdr3_aa: CASSVGDSGANVLTF

j_call: TRBJ1-1
v_call: TRBV6-5
cdr3_aa: CASTPRVYNTEAFF

j_call: TRBJ2-5
v_call: TRBV5-1
cdr3_aa: CASSLAAGLEETQYF